This T cell receptor beta chain derives from a study of cytomegalovirus exposure and HLA in healthy donors. About this clone itself: Its matching antigen is unknown.

Overall study results and limits: Productive rates of about 87% or about 30% were seen for most TCR beta V segments in an earlier analysis. Within the data, a cluster of highly shared sequence variants was likely a sequencing artifact. The Asian-associated ancestry cluster reportedly had fewer N-insertions than the roughly 720-donor mean in a later analysis. The study carried out a later analysis of TCR beta sequences. It associated approximately 16,000 of them with specific HLA alleles at a false discovery rate of 0.05.

The CDR3 loop spans 17 amino acids. Per germline, CDR1 SEHNR and CDR2 FQNEAQ (reference sequence). Trimming took 1 base from V and 5 from J; bases not matched to a gene: 13. It was with 60 Vbeta and 13 Jbeta primers that the PCR ran. Profiling relied on immunoSEQ multiplex PCR, and the TCRdb table lists in-frame clones only, not all of them. The sample table sets out 100,000 to 150,000 clones. The sequencing input was PBMCs. The sequence was obtained from a man aged 18 to 29 in good health and CMV-seronegative. The genes are TRBV7-9 and TRBJ2-5, with TRBD1 matching 7 bases. The CDR3 sequence is CASSLGDRVFAGETQYF. The CDR3 region has the DNA TGTGCCAGCAGCTTAGGAGACAGGGTATTCGCTGGGGAGACCCAGTACTTC.